This TCR beta chain was recovered during a study of T cells in women clearing cervical HPV infection. Study-wide background: Only a few women had HLA typing results available. The study, taken as a whole, reports: T-cell numbers per sample were unknown and may explain richness differences.

Sequencing was performed with immunoSEQ multiplex PCR; in TCRdb, only in-frame clones are kept and a portion is missing. The sample spans over 30,000 clones; the ten largest clones claim approximately 4.8%. The V gene's germline CDR1 is DFQATT and CDR2 SNEGSKA (reference sequence). The CDR3 covers 15 residues. Trimming removed 1 base from V and 8 bases from J, with 15 bases in between. On this clone: Antigen: not known. The read gets to within 3 residues of the CDR3 end, and the germline J gene fills in the rest.

The genes are TRBV20-1 and TRBJ1-6, with D possibly being TRBD1 (6 bases). The clonotype comes from a woman aged 18-70 years with a cervical HPV16 infection that either progressed to CIN3+ or cleared (not recorded which). The sample was blood buffy coat. The covered CDR3 bases are TGCAGTGCTAGAGGCATAGGGACATCCCATTCACCC. This translates into CSARGIGTSHSP. The whole CDR3 sequence is CSARGIGTSHSPLHF.